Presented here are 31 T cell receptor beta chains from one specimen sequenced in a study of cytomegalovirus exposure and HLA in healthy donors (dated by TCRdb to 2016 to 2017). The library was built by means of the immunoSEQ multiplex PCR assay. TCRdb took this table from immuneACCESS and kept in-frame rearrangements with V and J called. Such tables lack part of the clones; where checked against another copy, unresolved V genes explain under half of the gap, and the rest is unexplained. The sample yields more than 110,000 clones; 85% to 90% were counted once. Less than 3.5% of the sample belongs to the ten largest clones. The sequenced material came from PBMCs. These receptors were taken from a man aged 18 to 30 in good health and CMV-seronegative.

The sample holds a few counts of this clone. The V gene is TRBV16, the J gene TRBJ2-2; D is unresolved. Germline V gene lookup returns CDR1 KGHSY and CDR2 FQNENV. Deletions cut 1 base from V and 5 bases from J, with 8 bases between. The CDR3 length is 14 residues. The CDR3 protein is CASSQYYFTGELFF. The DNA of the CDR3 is TGTGCCAGCAGCCAATACTACTTTACCGGGGAGCTGTTTTTT.

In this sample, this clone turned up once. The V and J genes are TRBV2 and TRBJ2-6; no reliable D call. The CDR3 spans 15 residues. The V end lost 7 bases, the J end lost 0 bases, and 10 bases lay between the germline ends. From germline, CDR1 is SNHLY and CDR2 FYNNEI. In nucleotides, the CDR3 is TGTGCCAGCACTCAGGAAATCTCTGGGGCCAACGTCCTGACTTTC. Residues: CASTQEISGANVLTF.

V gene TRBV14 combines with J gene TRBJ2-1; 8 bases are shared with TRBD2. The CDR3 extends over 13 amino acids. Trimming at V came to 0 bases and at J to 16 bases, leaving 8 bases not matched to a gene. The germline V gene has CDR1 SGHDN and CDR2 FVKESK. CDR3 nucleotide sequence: TGTGCCAGCAGCCAAGATCTGAGCGGGAGATATTTCTTC. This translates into CASSQDLSGRYFF.

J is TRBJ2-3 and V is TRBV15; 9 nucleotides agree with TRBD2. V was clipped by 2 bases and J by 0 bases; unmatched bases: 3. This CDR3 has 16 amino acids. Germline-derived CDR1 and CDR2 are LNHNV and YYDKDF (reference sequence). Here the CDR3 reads CATSRLAGTSTDTQYF. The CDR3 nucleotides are TGTGCCACCAGCAGACTAGCGGGAACTAGCACAGATACGCAGTATTTT.

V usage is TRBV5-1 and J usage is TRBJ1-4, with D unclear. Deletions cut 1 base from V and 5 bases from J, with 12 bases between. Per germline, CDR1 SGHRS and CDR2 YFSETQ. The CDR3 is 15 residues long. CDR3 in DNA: TGCGCCAGCAGCTTGCGCGGTGCGGCAAATGAAAAACTGTTTTTT. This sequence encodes CASSLRGAANEKLFF.

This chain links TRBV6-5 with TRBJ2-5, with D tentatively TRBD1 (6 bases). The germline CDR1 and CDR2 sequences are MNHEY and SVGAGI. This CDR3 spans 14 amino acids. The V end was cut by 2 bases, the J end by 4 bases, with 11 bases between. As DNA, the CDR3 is TGTGCCAGCAGTTACGGTGCAGGGGCAGAGACCCAGTACTTC. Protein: CASSYGAGAETQYF.

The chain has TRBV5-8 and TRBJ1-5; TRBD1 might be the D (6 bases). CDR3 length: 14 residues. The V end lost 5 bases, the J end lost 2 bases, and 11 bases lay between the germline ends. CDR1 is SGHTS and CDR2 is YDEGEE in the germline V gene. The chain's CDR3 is CASRARTGNQPQHF. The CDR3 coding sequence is TGTGCCAGCAGGGCGAGGACAGGCAATCAGCCCCAGCATTTT.

The CDR3 DNA follows: TGTGCCAGCAGTTGGAGCGAGGGCTATAATTCACCCCTCCACTTT. Protein product: CASSWSEGYNSPLHF. This chain uses TRBV27 with TRBJ1-6; D is unresolved. Germline-derived CDR1 and CDR2 are MNHEY and SMNVEV (reference sequence). Trimming took 4 bases from V and 3 from J, leaving 10 bases between them. The length of the CDR3 is 15 residues.

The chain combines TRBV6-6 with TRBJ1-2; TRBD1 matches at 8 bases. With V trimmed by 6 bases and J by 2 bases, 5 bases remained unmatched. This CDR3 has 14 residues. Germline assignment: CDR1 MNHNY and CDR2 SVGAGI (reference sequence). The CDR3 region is CASSFGQGNYGYTF. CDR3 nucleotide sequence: TGTGCCAGCAGCTTCGGACAGGGAAACTATGGCTACACCTTC.

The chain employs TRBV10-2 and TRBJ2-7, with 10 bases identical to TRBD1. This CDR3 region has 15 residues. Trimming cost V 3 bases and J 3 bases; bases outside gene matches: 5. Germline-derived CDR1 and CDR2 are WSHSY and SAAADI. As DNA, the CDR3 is TGCGCCAGCAGTGAACCGGGACAGGGGCTCTACGAGCAGTACTTC. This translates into CASSEPGQGLYEQYF.

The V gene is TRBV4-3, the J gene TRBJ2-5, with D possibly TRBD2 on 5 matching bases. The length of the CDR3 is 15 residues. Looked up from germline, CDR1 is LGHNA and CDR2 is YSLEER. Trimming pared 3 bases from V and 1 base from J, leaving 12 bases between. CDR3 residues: CASSQGIASQETQYF. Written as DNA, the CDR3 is TGCGCCAGCAGCCAGGGTATAGCGTCCCAAGAGACCCAGTACTTC.

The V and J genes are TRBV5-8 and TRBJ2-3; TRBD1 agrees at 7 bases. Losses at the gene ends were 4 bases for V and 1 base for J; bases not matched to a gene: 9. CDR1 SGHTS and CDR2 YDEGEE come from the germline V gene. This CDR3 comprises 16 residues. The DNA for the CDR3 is TGTGCCAGCAGCGTGAATGCCGGGACAGGCACAGATACGCAGTATTTT. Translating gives CASSVNAGTGTDTQYF.

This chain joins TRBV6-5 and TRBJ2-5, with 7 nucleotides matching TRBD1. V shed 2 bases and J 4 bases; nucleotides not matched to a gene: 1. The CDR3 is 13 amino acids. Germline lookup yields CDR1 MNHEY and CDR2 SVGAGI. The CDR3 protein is CASSYNRGETQYF. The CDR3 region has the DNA TGTGCCAGCAGTTACAACAGGGGAGAGACCCAGTACTTC.

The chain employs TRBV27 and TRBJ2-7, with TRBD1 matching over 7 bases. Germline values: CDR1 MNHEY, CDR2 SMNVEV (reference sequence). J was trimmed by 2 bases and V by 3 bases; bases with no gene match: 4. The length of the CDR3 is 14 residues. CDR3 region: CASSFTGTAYEQYF. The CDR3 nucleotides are TGTGCCAGCAGTTTCACCGGGACAGCCTACGAGCAGTACTTC.

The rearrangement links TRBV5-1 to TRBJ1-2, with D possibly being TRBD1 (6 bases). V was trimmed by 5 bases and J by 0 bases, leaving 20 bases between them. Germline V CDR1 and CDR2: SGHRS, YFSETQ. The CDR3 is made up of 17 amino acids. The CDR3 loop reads CASRTRPRQATNYGYTF. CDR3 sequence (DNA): TGCGCCAGCAGAACTCGTCCACGACAGGCTACTAACTATGGCTACACCTTC.

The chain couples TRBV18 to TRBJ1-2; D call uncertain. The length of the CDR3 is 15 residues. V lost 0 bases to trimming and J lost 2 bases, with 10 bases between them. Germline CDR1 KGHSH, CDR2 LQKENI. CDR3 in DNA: TGTGCCAGCTCACCACCGTTGAGAGAGAACTATGGCTACACCTTC. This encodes CASSPPLRENYGYTF. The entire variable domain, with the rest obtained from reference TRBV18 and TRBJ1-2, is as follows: NAGVMQNPRHLVRRRGQEARLRCSPMKGHSHVYWYRQLPEEGLKFMVYLQKENIIDESGMPKERFSAEFPKEGPSILRIQQVVRGDSAAYFCASSPPLRENYGYTFGSGTRLTVV.

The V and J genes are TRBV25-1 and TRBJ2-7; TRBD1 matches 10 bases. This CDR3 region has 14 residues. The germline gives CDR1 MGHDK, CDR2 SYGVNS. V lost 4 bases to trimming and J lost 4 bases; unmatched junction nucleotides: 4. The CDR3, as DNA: TGTGCCAGCAGTGCCGGGACAGGGGAGTACGAGCAGTACTTC. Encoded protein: CASSAGTGEYEQYF.

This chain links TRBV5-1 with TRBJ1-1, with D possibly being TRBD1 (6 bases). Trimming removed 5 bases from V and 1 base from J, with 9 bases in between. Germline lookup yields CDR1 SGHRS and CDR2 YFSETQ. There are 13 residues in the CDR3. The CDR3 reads CASRIQGNTEAFF. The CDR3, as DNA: TGCGCCAGCAGAATACAGGGGAACACTGAAGCTTTCTTT.

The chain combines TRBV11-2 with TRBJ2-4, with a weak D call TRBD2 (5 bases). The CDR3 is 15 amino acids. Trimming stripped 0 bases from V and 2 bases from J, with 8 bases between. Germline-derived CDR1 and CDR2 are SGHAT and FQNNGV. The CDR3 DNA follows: TGTGCCAGCAGCTTAGACCCGGGAACCAAAAACATTCAGTACTTC. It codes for CASSLDPGTKNIQYF.

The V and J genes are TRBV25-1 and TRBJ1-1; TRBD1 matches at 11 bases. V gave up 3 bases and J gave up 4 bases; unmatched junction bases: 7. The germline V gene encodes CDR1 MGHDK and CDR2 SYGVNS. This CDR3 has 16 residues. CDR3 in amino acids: CASSDPGGTGGTEAFF. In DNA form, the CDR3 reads TGTGCCAGCAGTGATCCAGGGGGGACAGGGGGCACTGAAGCTTTCTTT.

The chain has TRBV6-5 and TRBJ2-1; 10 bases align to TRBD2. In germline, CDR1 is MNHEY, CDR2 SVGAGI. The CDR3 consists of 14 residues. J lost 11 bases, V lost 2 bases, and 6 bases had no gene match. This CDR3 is CASSYASGSTKQFF. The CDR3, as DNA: TGTGCCAGCAGTTACGCTAGCGGGAGCACGAAGCAGTTCTTC.

CDR3 coding DNA: TGTGCCAGCAGTTTTTCGCCAGGGGGAAAAGAGACCCAGTACTTC. This sequence encodes CASSFSPGGKETQYF. V usage is TRBV28 and J usage is TRBJ2-5; TRBD1 matches 7 bases. CDR1 MDHEN and CDR2 SYDVKM come from the germline V gene. The ends lost 3 bases at V and 3 bases at J; junction bases unmatched: 7. The CDR3 has 15 residues.

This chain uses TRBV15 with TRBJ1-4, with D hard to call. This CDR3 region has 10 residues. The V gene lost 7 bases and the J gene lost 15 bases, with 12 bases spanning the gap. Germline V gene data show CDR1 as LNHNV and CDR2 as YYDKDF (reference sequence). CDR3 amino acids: CATISIRVFF. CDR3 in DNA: TGTGCCACCATATCGATTCGGGTGTTTTTT.

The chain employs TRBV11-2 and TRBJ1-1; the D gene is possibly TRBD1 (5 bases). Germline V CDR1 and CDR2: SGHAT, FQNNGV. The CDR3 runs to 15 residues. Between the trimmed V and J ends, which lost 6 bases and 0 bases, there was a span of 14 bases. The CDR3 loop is CASRGGRVLNTEAFF. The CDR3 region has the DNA TGTGCCAGCAGAGGCGGCAGGGTCTTGAACACTGAAGCTTTCTTT.

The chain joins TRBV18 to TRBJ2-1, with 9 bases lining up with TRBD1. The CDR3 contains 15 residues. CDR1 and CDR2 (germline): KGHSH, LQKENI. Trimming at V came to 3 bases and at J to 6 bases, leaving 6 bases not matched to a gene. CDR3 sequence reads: CASSPPGQGFNEQFF. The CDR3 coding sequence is TGTGCCAGCTCACCTCCGGGACAGGGATTCAATGAGCAGTTCTTC. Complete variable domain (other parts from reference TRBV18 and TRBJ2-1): NAGVMQNPRHLVRRRGQEARLRCSPMKGHSHVYWYRQLPEEGLKFMVYLQKENIIDESGMPKERFSAEFPKEGPSILRIQQVVRGDSAAYFCASSPPGQGFNEQFFGPGTRLTVL.

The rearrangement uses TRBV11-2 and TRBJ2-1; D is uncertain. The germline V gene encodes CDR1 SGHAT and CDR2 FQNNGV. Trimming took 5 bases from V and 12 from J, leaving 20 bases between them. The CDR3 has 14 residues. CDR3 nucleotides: TGTGCCAGCAGCCGAAGAGCCGACTCAATAACGCAGTTCTTC. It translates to CASSRRADSITQFF.

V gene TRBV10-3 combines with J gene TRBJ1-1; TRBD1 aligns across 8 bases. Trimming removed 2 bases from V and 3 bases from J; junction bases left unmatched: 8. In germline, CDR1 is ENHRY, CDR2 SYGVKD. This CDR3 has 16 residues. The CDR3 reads CAISEPGQAAHTEAFF. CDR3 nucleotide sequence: TGTGCCATCAGTGAGCCGGGACAGGCCGCGCACACTGAAGCTTTCTTT.

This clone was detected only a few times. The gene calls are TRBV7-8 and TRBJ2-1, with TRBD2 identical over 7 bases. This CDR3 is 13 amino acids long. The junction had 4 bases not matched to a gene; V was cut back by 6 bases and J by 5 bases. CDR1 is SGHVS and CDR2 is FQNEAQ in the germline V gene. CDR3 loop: CASSRGGNNEQFF. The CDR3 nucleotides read TGTGCCAGCAGTCGCGGGGGAAACAATGAGCAGTTCTTC.

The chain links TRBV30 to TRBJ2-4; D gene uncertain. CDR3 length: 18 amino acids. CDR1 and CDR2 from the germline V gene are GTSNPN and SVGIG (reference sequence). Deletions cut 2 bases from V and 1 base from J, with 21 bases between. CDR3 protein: CAWSYPSGTSWAKNIQYF. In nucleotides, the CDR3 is TGTGCCTGGAGTTACCCTTCAGGTACATCTTGGGCCAAAAACATTCAGTACTTC.

The CDR3 sequence is CASSYASGRSTGELFF. CDR3 DNA: TGTGCCAGCAGTTATGCTAGCGGGAGGTCCACCGGGGAGCTGTTTTTT. This chain uses TRBV6-5 with TRBJ2-2, with 11 bases identical to TRBD2. V trimming: 3 bases; J trimming: 4 bases; junction bases outside the gene matches: 4. CDR3 size: 16 residues. From germline, CDR1 is MNHEY and CDR2 SVGAGI.

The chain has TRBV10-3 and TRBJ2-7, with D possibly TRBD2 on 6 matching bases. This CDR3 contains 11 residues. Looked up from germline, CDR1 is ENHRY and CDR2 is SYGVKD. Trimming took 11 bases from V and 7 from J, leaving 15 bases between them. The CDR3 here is CAVMGEVEQYF. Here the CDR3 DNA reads TGTGCCGTGATGGGGGAGGTGGAGCAGTACTTC.